The 2 T cell receptor beta chains given below trace back to one sample, sequenced in a study of T cell repertoires in cytomegalovirus infection. One entry per CDR3 protein, called by TCRdb with MiXCR from the reads. The table shows about 230,000 distinct CDR3 sequences, with roughly 22% occurring only once. Sequences were obtained from CD8+ T cells from PBMCs. The origin of the receptors is a human donor in good health (CMV status not recorded). Some clones in this sample may be carry-over from other donors' samples.

The rearrangement joins TRBV2 to TRBJ2-7; D remains unclear. The CDR3 totals 11 residues. CDR1 and CDR2 from the germline V gene are SNHLY and FYNNEI. V lost 4 bases and J lost 6, with 7 bases in between. CDR3 sequence: CASSGPAEQYF. CDR3 bases: TGTGCCAGCAGTGGTCCGGCCGAGCAGTACTTC.

Within the sample, this clonotype is medium-sized. The chain's CDR3 is CASSLVVSGGPVSYEQYF. The DNA for the CDR3 is TGTGCCAGCAGCTTAGTGGTTAGCGGGGGGCCTGTCTCCTACGAGCAGTACTTC. V is TRBV7-8 and J is TRBJ2-7; 10 nucleotides align to TRBD2. CDR1 and CDR2 (germline): SGHVS, FQNEAQ. This CDR3 region has 18 residues. V was pared by 1 base and J by 0 bases, with 9 bases of the junction left unmatched. The full variable domain, its missing parts supplied by reference TRBV7-8 and TRBJ2-7, is GAGVSQSPRYKVAKRGQDVALRCDPISGHVSLFWYQQALGQGPEFLTYFQNEAQLDKSGLPSDRFFAERPEGSVSTLKIQRTQQEDSAVYLCASSLVVSGGPVSYEQYFGPGTRLTVT.